The rows below give T cell receptor beta chains drawn from one sample of a study of CDR3 diversity in severe acne. From the PCR reads, TCRdb called clonotypes with MiXCR, one entry per CDR3 protein. The data contain approximately 97,000 distinct CDR3 sequences, 51% of them singletons. Specimen: blood. The receptors were sampled from a male donor with acne. Both conserved end residues are part of each CDR3. Fields, in order: clone size, D gene, V gene, J gene, CDR3 protein, CDR3 DNA. A D gene is named only where the DNA matches it firmly. Rows may omit the clone size; those that give it use once, few, many or a size class.

>NA|TRBD1|TRBV19|TRBJ1-4
CASSPGQSGEKLFF
TGTGCCAGTTCACCGGGACAGTCGGGTGAAAAACTGTTTTTT
>NA|TRBD2|TRBV5-1|TRBJ2-1
CASSSNAGGVSGEQFF
TGCGCCAGCAGCTCAAATGCGGGGGGAGTTTCGGGTGAGCAGTTCTTC
>NA|NA|TRBV2|TRBJ1-4
CASSTTRATNEKLFF
TGTGCCAGCAGTACGACACGTGCAACTAATGAAAAACTGTTTTTT
>NA|TRBD2|TRBV5-4|TRBJ2-7
CASSAAGGTYEQYF
TGTGCCAGCAGCGCGGCGGGGGGTACGTACGAGCAGTACTTC
>many|NA|TRBV20-1|TRBJ2-5
CSASQRQRETQYF
TGCAGTGCCTCGCAGAGGCAGCGTGAGACCCAGTACTTC
>few|NA|TRBV6-2/TRBV6-3|TRBJ2-5
CAISEFQGQETQYF
TGTGCCATCAGTGAGTTTCAGGGGCAAGAGACCCAGTACTTC
>many|NA|TRBV6-4|TRBJ2-2
CASSSDNTGELFF
TGTGCCAGCAGCTCCGACAACACCGGGGAGCTGTTTTTT
>NA|NA|TRBV30|TRBJ1-1
CAWSVPTVGGNTEAFF
TGTGCCTGGAGTGTACCGACGGTCGGGGGGAACACTGAAGCTTTCTTT
>many|NA|TRBV24-1|TRBJ2-3
CATSDGVTDTQYF
TGTGCCACCAGTGACGGGGTCACAGATACGCAGTATTTT
>NA|NA|TRBV14|TRBJ2-2
CASSQEITGELFF
TGTGCCAGCAGCCAAGAAATCACCGGGGAGCTGTTTTTT
>NA|NA|TRBV25-1|TRBJ2-7
CASLGFSFDEQYF
TGTGCCAGCCTAGGCTTCAGTTTCGACGAGCAGTACTTC
>NA|TRBD2|TRBV7-3|TRBJ2-1
CASSTSGSLQFF
TGTGCCAGCAGCACTAGCGGGAGCTTGCAGTTCTTC
>medium-sized|TRBD2|TRBV29-1|TRBJ2-1
CSVESGRESSYSYNEQFF
TGCAGCGTTGAATCGGGGCGGGAGTCCTCCTACTCCTACAATGAGCAGTTCTTC
>NA|NA|TRBV11-2|TRBJ2-3
CASSLDPGETDTQYF
TGTGCCAGCAGCTTAGATCCAGGAGAGACAGATACGCAGTATTTT
>many|NA|TRBV12-3/TRBV12-4|TRBJ2-1
CASTRPGGRANEQFF
TGTGCCAGCACTCGACCCGGGGGACGTGCCAATGAGCAGTTCTTC
>NA|NA|TRBV6-4|TRBJ2-6
CASSDVGSGANVLTF
TGTGCCAGCAGTGACGTGGGCTCCGGGGCCAACGTCCTGACTTTC
>NA|TRBD2|TRBV2|TRBJ2-2
CASSESGLAGSGELFF
TGTGCCAGCAGTGAATCGGGTCTAGCGGGATCCGGGGAGCTGTTTTTT
>once|TRBD1|TRBV6-5|TRBJ2-7
CASNSGQGLSYEQYF
TGTGCCAGCAATTCAGGACAGGGGCTCTCCTACGAGCAGTACTTC
>NA|TRBD2|TRBV7-3|TRBJ2-1
CASSFLAGGPYEQFF
TGTGCCAGCAGCTTCTTAGCGGGAGGGCCATATGAGCAGTTCTTC